Presented here are 26 T cell receptor beta chains from one specimen sequenced in a study of blood T cell repertoires in COVID-19. Produced via immunoSEQ multiplex PCR; TCRdb's table is partial and in-frame only. The sample has about 300,000 clones; 85% to 90% are singletons. The sample taken for sequencing was PBMCs or T cells enriched from blood (not recorded which). The source of these receptors is a young man who had recovered from COVID-19.

The genes are TRBV6-4 and TRBJ1-1, with TRBD1 matching 9 bases. Germline assignment: CDR1 MRHNA and CDR2 SNTAGT. Unmatched junction bases numbered 10, after V lost 6 bases and J lost 5 bases. The CDR3 runs 15 residues. CDR3 nucleotide sequence: TGTGCCAGCAGCTATACAGGGGGCGCGGGAACTGAAGCTTTCTTT. It is translated as CASSYTGGAGTEAFF.

The genes are TRBV2 and TRBJ2-1, with 10 bases aligning to TRBD1. The CDR3 sequence is 15 residues long. Losses at the gene ends were 6 bases for V and 8 bases for J; bases not matched to a gene: 10. Germline CDR1 is SNHLY and CDR2 is FYNNEI. CDR3 sequence: CASRRDRGHSDEQFF. The CDR3 DNA follows: TGTGCCAGCAGGAGGGACAGGGGTCATTCGGATGAGCAGTTCTTC.

The chain combines TRBV24-1 with TRBJ2-5, with a possible D match to TRBD2 (5 bases). In germline, CDR1 is KGHDR, CDR2 SFDVKD. V was shortened by 0 bases and J by 2 bases, with 15 bases between the two germline ends. The CDR3 is 17 amino acids. The CDR3 protein is CATSDLKGSGPQETQYF. Written as DNA, the CDR3 is TGTGCCACCAGTGATTTGAAGGGAAGCGGCCCACAAGAGACCCAGTACTTC.

This clone appeared a single time. The chain recombines TRBV27 with TRBJ2-7, with 9 nucleotides matching TRBD1. V was clipped by 7 bases and J by 6 bases; unmatched bases: 16. Germline CDR1 reads MNHEY; CDR2 reads SMNVEV (reference sequence). CDR3 length equals 16 residues. CDR3 DNA sequence: TGTGCCAGCAAACTAATGGGACAGGGCCCGGCGTCCGAGCAGTACTTC. Amino acids: CASKLMGQGPASEQYF.

This clone was seen more than once but under ten times. The V gene is TRBV28, the J gene TRBJ2-1, with a weak D call TRBD2 (6 bases). The germline gives CDR1 MDHEN, CDR2 SYDVKM. This CDR3 region has 15 residues. Trimming took 3 bases from V and 9 from J, leaving 18 bases between them. The chain's CDR3 is CASSLEVAVGFEQFF. The CDR3 DNA sequence: TGTGCCAGCAGTTTGGAGGTAGCGGTGGGTTTTGAGCAGTTCTTC.

The V call is TRBV10-1, the J call TRBJ2-7; D not resolved. Germline V gene sequence: CDR1 WNHNN, CDR2 SYGVQD (reference sequence). The length of the CDR3 is 12 residues. Trimming cost V 10 bases and J 0 bases, with 10 bases left between them. The CDR3 sequence: CATSWSSYEQYF. The CDR3 coding sequence is TGCGCCACCTCGTGGAGCTCCTACGAGCAGTACTTC.

This clone appeared a single time. This chain connects TRBV5-1 to TRBJ2-7, with TRBD1 identical over 7 bases. The CDR3 has 13 residues. Per the germline V gene, CDR1 is SGHRS and CDR2 is YFSETQ. The trim removed 4 bases at V and 3 bases at J, leaving 4 bases unmatched. The CDR3 protein is CASSETGYYEQYF. DNA of the CDR3: TGCGCCAGCAGCGAGACAGGGTACTACGAGCAGTACTTC.

The CDR3 region is CASSYGQGAFF. In DNA, the CDR3 is TGTGCCAGCAGTTACGGGCAGGGGGCTTTCTTT. This chain connects TRBV6-5 to TRBJ1-1; D is possibly TRBD1 (6 bases). The V and J ends lost 2 bases and 11 bases respectively, with 9 bases between them. From germline, CDR1 is MNHEY and CDR2 SVGAGI. The CDR3 is made up of 11 amino acids.

This chain links TRBV7-9 with TRBJ1-4; D is unresolved. Germline CDR1 reads SEHNR; CDR2 reads FQNEAQ (reference sequence). Trimming removed 11 bases from V and 8 bases from J, with 18 bases in between. The CDR3 runs 13 residues. The CDR3 region is CASRGGVGEKLFF. CDR3 sequence (DNA): TGTGCCTCGAGAGGAGGTGTGGGGGAAAAACTGTTTTTT.

V and J are TRBV3-1 (or the pseudogene TRBV3-2) and TRBJ2-4, with D possibly being TRBD1 (6 bases). This CDR3 has 17 amino acids. Per the germline V gene, CDR1 is LGHDT and CDR2 is YNNKEL (reference sequence). The germline V and J ends were trimmed by 4 bases and 0 bases, with 16 bases remaining between them. This chain's CDR3 is CASSLKTGELAKNIQYF. Here the CDR3 DNA reads TGTGCCAGCAGCCTAAAGACAGGAGAATTAGCCAAAAACATTCAGTACTTC.

This clone was counted a few times. V gene TRBV5-4 combines with J gene TRBJ1-6; D is ambiguous. CDR3 size: 13 residues. CDR1 is SGHNT and CDR2 is YYREEE in the germline V gene (reference sequence). Trimming took 4 bases from V and 9 from J, leaving 11 bases between them. The CDR3 nucleotides read TGTGCCAGCAGCCCAGACCAGGCTTCACCCCTCCACTTT. As protein: CASSPDQASPLHF.

The chain joins TRBV6-5 to TRBJ1-1; D remains unclear. Trimming pared 5 bases from V and 2 bases from J, leaving 15 bases between. The CDR3 is 15 amino acids. The germline gives CDR1 MNHEY, CDR2 SVGAGI. The CDR3 DNA reads TGTGCCAGCAGTCCCCGGTCTGATACTAACACTGAAGCTTTCTTT. This gives the protein CASSPRSDTNTEAFF.

The chain combines TRBV19 with TRBJ2-5, with D perhaps TRBD2 (6 bases). CDR3 length: 12 residues. The ends were cut back, 5 bases at V and 9 bases at J, with 13 bases in the middle. CDR1 and CDR2 from the germline V gene are LNHDA and SQIVND (reference sequence). CDR3 bases: TGTGCCAGTAGTGCCCTCTCGGGGGCCCAGTACTTC. Amino acid sequence: CASSALSGAQYF.

This clone was seen only once. The chain carries TRBV5-6 and TRBJ2-1; D gene uncertain. Trimming took off 2 bases at V and 0 bases at J, with 15 bases between the two ends. CDR3 length equals 17 residues. Germline CDR1 and CDR2: SGHDT and YYEEEE. Here the CDR3 DNA reads TGTGCCAGCAGCTTTGGTAGCACCGGCGGCTCCTACAATGAGCAGTTCTTC. This codes for CASSFGSTGGSYNEQFF.

The chain is built from TRBV6-6 and TRBJ2-1; unclear D gene. The CDR3 spans 12 residues. V gave up 6 bases and J gave up 5 bases, with 8 bases separating them. Germline V lookup: CDR1 MNHNY, CDR2 SVGAGI (reference sequence). CDR3 in amino acids: CASSPLNNEQFF. CDR3 sequence (DNA): TGTGCCAGCAGCCCCCTTAACAATGAGCAGTTCTTC.

This sequence joins TRBV19 and TRBJ2-7; 11 bases match TRBD1. Germline lookup yields CDR1 LNHDA and CDR2 SQIVND (reference sequence). Unmatched junction bases numbered 4, after V lost 4 bases and J lost 2 bases. CDR3 length: 15 amino acids. DNA for the CDR3: TGTGCCAGTAGTAAAGGACAGGGGGCCACCTACGAGCAGTACTTC. Residues: CASSKGQGATYEQYF.

This chain connects TRBV5-1 to TRBJ2-5, with 7 positions matching TRBD1. Germline CDR1 is SGHRS and CDR2 is YFSETQ. V gave up 4 bases and J gave up 5 bases; unmatched junction bases: 8. The CDR3 spans 14 residues. CDR3 amino acids: CASSEGQSLETQYF. The CDR3 DNA sequence: TGCGCCAGCAGCGAGGGACAGTCCCTTGAGACCCAGTACTTC.

The rearrangement joins TRBV4-1 to TRBJ2-7, with D possibly TRBD2 on 5 matching bases. In germline, CDR1 is MGHRA, CDR2 YSYEKL. This CDR3 spans 14 amino acids. Between the trimmed V and J ends, which lost 4 bases and 2 bases, there was a span of 12 bases. CDR3 nucleotides: TGCGCCAGCAGCCCCTCTCGGCGGGCCTACGAGCAGTACTTC. It is translated as CASSPSRRAYEQYF.

The chain uses TRBV10-2 and TRBJ1-5; possibly TRBD1 for D (6 bases). The V and J ends lost 8 bases and 3 bases respectively, with 17 bases between them. Germline-derived CDR1 and CDR2 are WSHSY and SAAADI. This CDR3 comprises 15 residues. The CDR3 DNA follows: TGCGCCAGCTCACAGGGACGGGCGAACAATCAGCCCCAGCATTTT. This translates into CASSQGRANNQPQHF.

The genes are TRBV6-2 or TRBV6-3 and TRBJ2-3; 7 bases match TRBD2. Trimming cost V 6 bases and J 4 bases; bases outside gene matches: 7. The CDR3 is 14 amino acids. Germline lookup yields CDR1 MNHEY and CDR2 SVGEGT. CDR3 DNA sequence: TGTGCCAGCAGCAAAGTGCTAGCGGCAGATACGCAGTATTTT. It encodes CASSKVLAADTQYF.

The chain uses TRBV30 and TRBJ1-4, with 7 bases aligning to TRBD1. Trimming cost V 0 bases and J 8 bases; bases outside gene matches: 6. The CDR3 has 14 residues. Germline-derived CDR1 and CDR2 are GTSNPN and SVGIG (reference sequence). CDR3 sequence: CAWSVQGGAEKLFF. The CDR3 DNA reads as TGTGCCTGGAGTGTACAAGGGGGCGCCGAAAAACTGTTTTTT.

The rearrangement links TRBV11-3 to TRBJ2-1; TRBD2 matches at 9 bases. From germline, CDR1 is SGHNT and CDR2 YENEEA. J gave up 7 bases and V 1 base, and 11 bases lay outside the gene matches. The CDR3 sequence is 17 residues long. Written as DNA, the CDR3 is TGTGCCAGCAGCTTAGTGGAGTGGCGGGAGGGTTCTAATGAGCAGTTCTTC. Protein product: CASSLVEWREGSNEQFF.

This clone has a single count. The V gene is TRBV6-5, the J gene TRBJ2-3; tentative D call: TRBD2 (5 bases). The CDR3 loop spans 15 amino acids. V was trimmed by 6 bases and J by 0 bases, leaving 13 bases between them. CDR1 is MNHEY, CDR2 SVGAGI, per germline. The CDR3 is CASRADPTSTDTQYF. The DNA of the CDR3 is TGTGCCAGCAGAGCGGACCCCACTAGCACAGATACGCAGTATTTT.

This chain links TRBV19 with TRBJ1-2; a possible D gene is TRBD1 (5 bases). The length of the CDR3 is 16 residues. Germline CDR1 reads LNHDA; CDR2 reads SQIVND (reference sequence). Trimming stripped 7 bases from V and 6 bases from J, with 24 bases between. The CDR3 is CASNSREWAGTDGYTF. CDR3 sequence (DNA): TGTGCCAGTAACTCCAGGGAATGGGCAGGAACGGATGGCTACACCTTC.

This chain uses TRBV19 with TRBJ2-7; D is unresolved. The V gene lost 5 bases and the J gene lost 5 bases, with 13 bases spanning the gap. The CDR3 loop spans 13 amino acids. The germline CDR1 and CDR2 sequences are LNHDA and SQIVND (reference sequence). CDR3 loop: CASSLGGPDEQYF. As DNA, the CDR3 is TGTGCCAGTAGTTTAGGCGGTCCAGACGAGCAGTACTTC.

The J gene is TRBJ1-2, the V gene TRBV2; TRBD1 matches 9 bases. Germline CDR1 and CDR2: SNHLY and FYNNEI. With 6 bases clipped from V and 6 bases from J, the junction kept 17 bases outside the gene matches. The CDR3 runs 17 residues. CDR3 in amino acids: CASSPGTGYFGEHGYTF. The CDR3 nucleotides are TGTGCCAGCAGCCCCGGGACAGGGTATTTTGGGGAGCATGGCTACACCTTC.